The rows below give T cell receptor beta chains drawn from one sample of a study of blood T cell repertoires in COVID-19. Assay: immunoSEQ multiplex PCR; the TCRdb copy retains only in-frame clones and omits some. The sample contains 250,000 to 300,000 clones, about 88% of which appear only once. The sample consisted of PBMCs or T cells enriched from blood (not recorded which). These receptor sequences come from a woman aged 55-70 years in a cohort exposed to, infected with or recovered from COVID-19 (not recorded which). Both conserved end residues are part of each CDR3. The D gene is left open where the match is weak. Some rows mark clone size as missing; the rest say once, few, many or name a class of expanded clone.

j_call	v_call	d_call	clone_size	cdr3_nt	cdr3_aa
TRBJ2-1	TRBV4-2	TRBD2	NA	TGTGCCAGCAGCCAAGAAGAGGGAGCGGGGGGGGAGAAGTTCTTC	CASSQEEGAGGEKFF
TRBJ2-1	TRBV14	NA	NA	TGTGCCAGCAGCCAAGCGGCTAGCATTCAGCATGAGCAGTTCTTC	CASSQAASIQHEQFF
TRBJ2-1	TRBV5-1	NA	once	TGCGCCAGCAGCTTCCCACTCACTACAAATGAGCAGTTCTTC	CASSFPLTTNEQFF
TRBJ2-3	TRBV5-1	TRBD1	NA	TGCGCCAGCAGCAGAGGGACAGCCGCCAGCACAGATACGCAGTATTTT	CASSRGTAASTDTQYF
TRBJ2-7	TRBV27	TRBD2	NA	TGTGCCAGCAGCCTAAATCCCCTCGGACTAGCGGGAGTTCACGAGCAGTACTTC	CASSLNPLGLAGVHEQYF
TRBJ2-5	TRBV5-4	TRBD2	NA	TGTGCCAGCAGCGCGCGTAGCGGGGTTTTCCAAGAGACCCAGTACTTC	CASSARSGVFQETQYF
TRBJ2-3	TRBV7-6	NA	NA	TGTGCCAGCAGCTCCAGACAGAGAACAAGCACAGATACGCAGTATTTT	CASSSRQRTSTDTQYF
TRBJ1-5	TRBV6-5	NA	NA	TGTGCCAGCAGTACGGACGGGGGTAGCAATCAGCCCCAGCATTTT	CASSTDGGSNQPQHF
TRBJ2-7	TRBV4-2	TRBD1	NA	TGTGCCAGCAGCCAACCTGGACAGGGGGTTTCCTACGAGCAGTACTTC	CASSQPGQGVSYEQYF
TRBJ1-2	TRBV5-5	NA	NA	TGTGCCAGCAGCTTCCGGGGGGATACTAACTATGGCTACACCTTC	CASSFRGDTNYGYTF
TRBJ2-7	TRBV27	TRBD1	NA	TGTGCCAGCAGTTCATGGACAGGGGGCGGCGAGCAGTACTTC	CASSSWTGGGEQYF
TRBJ2-2	TRBV5-4	NA	NA	TGTGCCAGCAGCTTGTCACAGTTATCGAACACCGGGGAGCTGTTTTTT	CASSLSQLSNTGELFF
TRBJ2-6	TRBV5-1	TRBD1	NA	TGCGCCAGCAGCTCCGGGACAGGGGTAGGGGCCAACGTCCTGACTTTC	CASSSGTGVGANVLTF
TRBJ2-3	TRBV27	NA	NA	TGTGCCAGCAGTTTAGGGGGGACGACAGATACGCAGTATTTT	CASSLGGTTDTQYF
TRBJ1-2	TRBV28	NA	few	TGTGCCAGCGCAGGTGCCGTGACTAACTATGGCTACACCTTC	CASAGAVTNYGYTF
TRBJ1-5	TRBV7-2	TRBD1	NA	TGTGCCAGCAGCCCTAGAATAGGGGGCGGCCAGCCCCAGCATTTT	CASSPRIGGGQPQHF
TRBJ2-1	TRBV7-3	TRBD2	NA	TGTGCCAGCAGCTTATTATCTAGCGGGACTGAGCAGTTCTTC	CASSLLSSGTEQFF
TRBJ2-3	TRBV5-1	NA	NA	TGCGCCAGCAGCTTACACACCCCCGTAGATACGCAGTATTTT	CASSLHTPVDTQYF
TRBJ2-1	TRBV28	NA	few	TGTGCCAGCAGTCCGGACAGGGCAGGAGCTAGCGGGACGGATGAGCAGTTCTTC	CASSPDRAGASGTDEQFF
TRBJ2-1	TRBV11-2	TRBD2	NA	TGTGCCAGCAGCCAACGACTAGCCGCCTACAATGAGCAGTTCTTC	CASSQRLAAYNEQFF
TRBJ2-7	TRBV19	NA	NA	TGTGCCAGTAGTATAGCGGGGGACCTTCGGGGGGAGCAGTACTTC	CASSIAGDLRGEQYF
TRBJ1-4	TRBV7-2	NA	few	TGTGCCAGCAGCTTACCGGCGGGGGTGGCCGAAAAACTGTTTTTT	CASSLPAGVAEKLFF